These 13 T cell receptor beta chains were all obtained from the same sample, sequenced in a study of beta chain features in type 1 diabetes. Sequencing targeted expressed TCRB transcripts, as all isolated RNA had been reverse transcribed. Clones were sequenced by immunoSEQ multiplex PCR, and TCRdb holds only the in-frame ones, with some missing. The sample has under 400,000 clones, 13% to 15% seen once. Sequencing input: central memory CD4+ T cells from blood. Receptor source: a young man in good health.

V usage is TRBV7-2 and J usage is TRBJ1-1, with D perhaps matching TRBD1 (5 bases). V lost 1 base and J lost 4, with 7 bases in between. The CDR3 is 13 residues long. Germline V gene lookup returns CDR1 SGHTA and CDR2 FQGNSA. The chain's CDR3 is CASSLDRRTEAFF. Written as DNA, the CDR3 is TGTGCCAGCAGCTTAGACAGGCGCACTGAAGCTTTCTTT.

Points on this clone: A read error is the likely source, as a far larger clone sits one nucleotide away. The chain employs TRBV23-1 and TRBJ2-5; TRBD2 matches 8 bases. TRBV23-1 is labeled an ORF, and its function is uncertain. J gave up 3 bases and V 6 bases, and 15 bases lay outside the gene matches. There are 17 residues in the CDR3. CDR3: CASSRGSSGGAKETQYF. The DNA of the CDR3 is TGCGCCAGCAGCCGCGGGTCCTCCGGGGGGGCTAAAGAGACCCAGTACTTC.

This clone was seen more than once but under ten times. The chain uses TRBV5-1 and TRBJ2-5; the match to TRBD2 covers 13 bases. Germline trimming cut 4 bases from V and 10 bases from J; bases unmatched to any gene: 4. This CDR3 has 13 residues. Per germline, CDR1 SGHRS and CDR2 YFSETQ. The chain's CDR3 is CASSEGTSGDQYF. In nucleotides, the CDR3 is TGCGCCAGCAGCGAGGGGACTAGCGGGGACCAGTACTTC.

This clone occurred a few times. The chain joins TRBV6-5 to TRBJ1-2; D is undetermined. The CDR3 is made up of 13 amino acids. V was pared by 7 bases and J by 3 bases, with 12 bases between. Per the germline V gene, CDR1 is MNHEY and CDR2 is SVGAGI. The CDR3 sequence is CASMLAADYGYTF. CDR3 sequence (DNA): TGTGCCAGCATGTTGGCTGCCGACTATGGCTACACCTTC.

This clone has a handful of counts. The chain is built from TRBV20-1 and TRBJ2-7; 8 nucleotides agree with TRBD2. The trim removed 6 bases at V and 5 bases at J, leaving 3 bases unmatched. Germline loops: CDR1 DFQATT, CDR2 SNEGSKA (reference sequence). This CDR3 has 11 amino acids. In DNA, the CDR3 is TGCAGTGCCGAGCGGGGGAACGAGCAGTACTTC. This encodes CSAERGNEQYF.

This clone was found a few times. CDR3 sequence (DNA): TGTGCCAGCAGCGAGCCCAGGGGATCTGGCTACACCTTC. Translation gives CASSEPRGSGYTF. The chain recombines TRBV9 with TRBJ1-2, with D perhaps matching TRBD1 (6 bases). CDR3 length equals 13 residues. CDR1 and CDR2 from the germline V gene are SGDLS and YYNGEE. V was cut by 3 bases and J by 7 bases, with 13 bases left in between. Full variable domain (missing parts from reference TRBV9 and TRBJ1-2): DSGVTQTPKHLITATGQRVTLRCSPRSGDLSVYWYQQSLDQGLQFLIQYYNGEERAKGNILERFSAQQFPDLHSELNLSSLELGDSALYFCASSEPRGSGYTFGSGTRLTVV.

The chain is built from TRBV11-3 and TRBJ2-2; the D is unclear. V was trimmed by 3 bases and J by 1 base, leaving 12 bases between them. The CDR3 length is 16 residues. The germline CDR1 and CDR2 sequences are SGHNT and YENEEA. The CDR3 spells CASSFGPDGNTGELFF. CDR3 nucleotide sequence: TGTGCCAGCAGCTTCGGCCCGGATGGGAACACCGGGGAGCTGTTTTTT. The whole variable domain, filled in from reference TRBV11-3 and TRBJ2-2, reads EAGVVQSPRYKIIEKKQPVAFWCNPISGHNTLYWYLQNLGQGPELLIRYENEEAVDDSQLPKDRFSAERLKGVDSTLKIQPAELGDSAVYLCASSFGPDGNTGELFFGEGSRLTVL.

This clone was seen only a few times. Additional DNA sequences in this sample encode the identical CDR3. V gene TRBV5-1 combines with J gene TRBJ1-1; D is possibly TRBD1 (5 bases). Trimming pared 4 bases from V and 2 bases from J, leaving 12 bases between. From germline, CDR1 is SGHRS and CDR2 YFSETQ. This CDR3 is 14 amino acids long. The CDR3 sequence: CASSPGTGNTEAFF. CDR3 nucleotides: TGCGCCAGCAGCCCGGGGACGGGAAACACTGAAGCTTTCTTT. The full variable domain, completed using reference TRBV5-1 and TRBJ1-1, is KAGVTQTPRYLIKTRGQQVTLSCSPISGHRSVSWYQQTPGQGLQFLFEYFSETQRNKGNFPGRFSGRQFSNSRSEMNVSTLELGDSALYLCASSPGTGNTEAFFGQGTRLTVV.

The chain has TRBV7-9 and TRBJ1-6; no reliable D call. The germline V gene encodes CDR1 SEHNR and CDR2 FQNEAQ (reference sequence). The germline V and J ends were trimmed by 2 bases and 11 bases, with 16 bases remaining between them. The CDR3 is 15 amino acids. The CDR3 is CASSLQARSGTPLHF. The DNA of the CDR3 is TGTGCCAGCAGCTTACAGGCGCGATCCGGGACACCCCTCCACTTT.

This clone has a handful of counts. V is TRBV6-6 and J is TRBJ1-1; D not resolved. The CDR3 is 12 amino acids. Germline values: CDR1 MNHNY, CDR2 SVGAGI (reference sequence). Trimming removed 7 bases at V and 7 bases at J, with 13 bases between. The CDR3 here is CASTHPRSEAFF. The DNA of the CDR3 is TGTGCCAGCACACACCCTAGGAGTGAAGCTTTCTTT.

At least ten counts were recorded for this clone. The CDR3 here is CASSEDRGIVSYGYTF. CDR3 sequence (DNA): TGTGCCAGCAGCGAGGACAGGGGTATAGTAAGCTATGGCTACACCTTC. The chain links TRBV7-2 to TRBJ1-2; TRBD1 matches 9 bases. Trimming took 5 bases from V and 4 from J; bases not matched to a gene: 11. CDR1 is SGHTA, CDR2 FQGNSA, per germline. This CDR3 is 16 amino acids long.

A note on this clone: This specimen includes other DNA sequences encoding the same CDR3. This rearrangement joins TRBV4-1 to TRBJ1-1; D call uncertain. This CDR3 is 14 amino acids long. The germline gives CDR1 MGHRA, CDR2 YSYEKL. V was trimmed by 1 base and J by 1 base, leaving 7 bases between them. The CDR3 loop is CASSQGRQNTEAFF. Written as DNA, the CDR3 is TGCGCCAGCAGCCAAGGCAGACAGAACACTGAAGCTTTCTTT.

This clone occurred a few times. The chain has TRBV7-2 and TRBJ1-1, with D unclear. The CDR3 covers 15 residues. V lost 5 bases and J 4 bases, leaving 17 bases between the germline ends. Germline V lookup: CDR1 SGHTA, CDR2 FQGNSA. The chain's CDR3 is CASSRDRVIGTEAFF. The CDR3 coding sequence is TGTGCCAGCAGCAGAGACCGGGTTATTGGCACTGAAGCTTTCTTT.